This TCR beta chain derives from a study of T cell responses to AZD1222 COVID-19 vaccine. Study results and caveats: Spike-specific TCR depth and breadth grew after two AZD1222 doses. Donor demographics were predominantly white British with a female majority; clonal diversity may be underestimated.

Details on this clone: Its matching antigen is unknown. At one end, the junction sequence differs from germline, possibly due to a read error.

Sequencing used immunoSEQ multiplex PCR; TCRdb keeps in-frame clones, though not all of them. The sample gives about 140,000 clones, roughly 90% of which show up once; 4% is in the top ten. Per germline, CDR1 SGHVS and CDR2 FNYEAQ. The CDR3 covers 14 residues. Second-dose recipients at about 4 or about 12 weeks were treated as one pooled group. Source: peripheral blood, taken 28 days after the second AZD1222 dose. The source of this sequence is an adult who received the AZD1222 COVID-19 vaccine. The rearrangement links TRBV7-6 to TRBJ1-1; maybe TRBD1 (5 bases). In DNA form, the CDR3 reads TGTGCCAGCAGTTTAGGGAGAGGGGACACTGAAGCTTTCTTT. It codes for CASSLGRGDTEAFF.